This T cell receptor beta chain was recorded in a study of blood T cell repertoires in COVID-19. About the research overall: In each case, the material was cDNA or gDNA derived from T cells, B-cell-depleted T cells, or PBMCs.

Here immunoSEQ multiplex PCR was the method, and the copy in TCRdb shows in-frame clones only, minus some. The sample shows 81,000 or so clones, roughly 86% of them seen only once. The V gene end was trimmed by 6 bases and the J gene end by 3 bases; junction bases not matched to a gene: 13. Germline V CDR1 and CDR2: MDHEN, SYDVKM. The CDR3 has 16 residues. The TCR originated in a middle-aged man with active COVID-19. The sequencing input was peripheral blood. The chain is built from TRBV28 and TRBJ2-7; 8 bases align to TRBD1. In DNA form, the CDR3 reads TGTGCCAGCAGCCCCTTTGGGGACAGGATCCTCTACGAGCAGTACTTC. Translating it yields CASSPFGDRILYEQYF.